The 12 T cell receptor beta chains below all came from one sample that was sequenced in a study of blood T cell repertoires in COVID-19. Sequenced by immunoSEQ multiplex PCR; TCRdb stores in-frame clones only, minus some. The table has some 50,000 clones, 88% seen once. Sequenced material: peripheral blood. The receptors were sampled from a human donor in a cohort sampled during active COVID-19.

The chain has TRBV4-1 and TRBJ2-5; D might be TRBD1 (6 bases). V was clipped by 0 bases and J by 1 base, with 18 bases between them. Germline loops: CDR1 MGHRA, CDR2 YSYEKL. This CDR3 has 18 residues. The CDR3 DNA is TGCGCCAGCAGCCAAGAGGCCTTCCCGACAGGTCGCCAAGAGACCCAGTACTTC. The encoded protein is CASSQEAFPTGRQETQYF.

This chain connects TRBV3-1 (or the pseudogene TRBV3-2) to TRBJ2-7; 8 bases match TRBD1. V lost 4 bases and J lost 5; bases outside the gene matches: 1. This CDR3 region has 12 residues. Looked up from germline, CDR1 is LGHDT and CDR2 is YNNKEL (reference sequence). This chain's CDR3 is CASSRQGNEQYF. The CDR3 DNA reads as TGTGCCAGCAGCCGACAGGGGAACGAGCAGTACTTC.

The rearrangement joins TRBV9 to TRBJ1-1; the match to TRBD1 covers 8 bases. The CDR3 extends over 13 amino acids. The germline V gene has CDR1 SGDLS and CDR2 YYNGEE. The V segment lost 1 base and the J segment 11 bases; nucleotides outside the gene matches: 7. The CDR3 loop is CASSVTTGGQAFF. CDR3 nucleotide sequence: TGTGCCAGCAGCGTAACAACAGGGGGACAGGCTTTCTTT.

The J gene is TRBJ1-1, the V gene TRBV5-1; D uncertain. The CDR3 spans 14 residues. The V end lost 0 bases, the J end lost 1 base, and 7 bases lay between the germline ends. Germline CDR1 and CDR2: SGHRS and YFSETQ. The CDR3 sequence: CASSLAVGNTEAFF. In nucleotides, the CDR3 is TGCGCCAGCAGCTTGGCCGTCGGGAACACTGAAGCTTTCTTT.

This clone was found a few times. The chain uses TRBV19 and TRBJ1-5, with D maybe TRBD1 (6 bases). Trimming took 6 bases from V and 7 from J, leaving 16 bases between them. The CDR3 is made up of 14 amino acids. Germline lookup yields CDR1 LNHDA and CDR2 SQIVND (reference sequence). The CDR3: CASSPKRTAQPQHF. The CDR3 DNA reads TGTGCCAGTAGCCCCAAGAGGACAGCCCAGCCCCAGCATTTT.

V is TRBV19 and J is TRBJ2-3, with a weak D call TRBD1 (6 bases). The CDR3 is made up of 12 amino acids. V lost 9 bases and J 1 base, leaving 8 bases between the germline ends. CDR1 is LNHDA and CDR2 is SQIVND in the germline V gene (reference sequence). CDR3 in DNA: TGTGCCAGCAGACAGGGCACAGATACGCAGTATTTT. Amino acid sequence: CASRQGTDTQYF.

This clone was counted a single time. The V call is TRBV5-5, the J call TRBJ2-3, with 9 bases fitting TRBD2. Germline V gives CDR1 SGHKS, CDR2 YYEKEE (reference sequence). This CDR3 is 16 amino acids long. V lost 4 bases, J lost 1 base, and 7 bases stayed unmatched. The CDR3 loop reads CASSKGTSFRTDTQYF. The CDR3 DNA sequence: TGTGCCAGCAGCAAGGGGACTAGCTTCCGCACAGATACGCAGTATTTT.

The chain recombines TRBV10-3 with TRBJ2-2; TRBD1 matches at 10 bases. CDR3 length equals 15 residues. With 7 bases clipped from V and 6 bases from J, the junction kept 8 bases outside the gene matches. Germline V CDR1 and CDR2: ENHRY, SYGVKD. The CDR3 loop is CAIKGDRGQSGELFF. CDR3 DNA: TGTGCCATCAAAGGGGACAGGGGACAGTCCGGGGAGCTGTTTTTT.

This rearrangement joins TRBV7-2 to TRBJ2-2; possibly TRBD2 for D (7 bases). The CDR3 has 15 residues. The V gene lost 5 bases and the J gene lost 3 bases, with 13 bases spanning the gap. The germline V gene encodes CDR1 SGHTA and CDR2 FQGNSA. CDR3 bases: TGTGCCAGCAGCCTAGGAGGGGGGGACACCGGGGAGCTGTTTTTT. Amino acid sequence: CASSLGGGDTGELFF.

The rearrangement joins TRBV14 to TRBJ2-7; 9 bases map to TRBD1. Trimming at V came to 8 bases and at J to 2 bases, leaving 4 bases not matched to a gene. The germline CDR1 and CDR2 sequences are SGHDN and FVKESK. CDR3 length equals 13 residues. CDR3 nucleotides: TGTGCCAGCGCAAACAGGGGGCCCTACGAGCAGTACTTC. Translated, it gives CASANRGPYEQYF. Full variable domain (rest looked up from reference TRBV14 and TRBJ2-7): EAGVTQFPSHSVIEKGQTVTLRCDPISGHDNLYWYRRVMGKEIKFLLHFVKESKQDESGMPNNRFLAERTGGTYSTLKVQPAELEDSGVYFCASANRGPYEQYFGPGTRLTVT.

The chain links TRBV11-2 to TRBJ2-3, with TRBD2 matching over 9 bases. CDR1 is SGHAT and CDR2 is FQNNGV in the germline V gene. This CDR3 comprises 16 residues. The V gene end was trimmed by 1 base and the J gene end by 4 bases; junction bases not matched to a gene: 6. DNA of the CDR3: TGTGCCAGCAGCTTAGTGTGGCGGGGGGGCCCAGATACGCAGTATTTT. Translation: CASSLVWRGGPDTQYF.

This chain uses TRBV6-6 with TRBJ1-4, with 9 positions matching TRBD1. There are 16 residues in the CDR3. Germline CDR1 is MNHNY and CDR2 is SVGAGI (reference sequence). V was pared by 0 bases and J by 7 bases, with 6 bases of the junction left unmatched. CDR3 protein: CASSYSKGTGPEKLFF. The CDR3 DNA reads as TGTGCCAGCAGTTACTCGAAAGGGACAGGGCCTGAAAAACTGTTTTTT.